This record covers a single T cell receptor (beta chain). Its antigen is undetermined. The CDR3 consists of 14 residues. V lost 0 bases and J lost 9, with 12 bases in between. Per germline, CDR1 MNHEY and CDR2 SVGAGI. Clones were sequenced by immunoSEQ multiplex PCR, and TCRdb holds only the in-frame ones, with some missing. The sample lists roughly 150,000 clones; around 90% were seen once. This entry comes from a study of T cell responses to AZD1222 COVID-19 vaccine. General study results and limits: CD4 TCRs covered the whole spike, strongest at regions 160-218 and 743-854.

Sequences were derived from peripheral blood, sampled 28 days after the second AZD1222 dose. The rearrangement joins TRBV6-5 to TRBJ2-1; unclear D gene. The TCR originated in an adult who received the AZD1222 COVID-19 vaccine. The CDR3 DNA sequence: TGTGCCAGCAGTTACTCGAACCCAAGGAGTGAGCAGTTCTTC. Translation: CASSYSNPRSEQFF.